Included here is one T cell receptor (beta chain) sequence, with context. This sample stems from a study of blood T cell repertoires in COVID-19. About the research overall: COVID-19 samples, acute and convalescent, were from the United States, Italy and Spain.

Sequencing used immunoSEQ multiplex PCR; TCRdb keeps in-frame clones, though not all of them. The table includes 250,000 to 350,000 clones, roughly 90% detected once. Trimming stripped 3 bases from V and 5 bases from J, with 17 bases between. The germline V gene has CDR1 LNHDA and CDR2 SQIVND (reference sequence). The CDR3 is made up of 16 amino acids. J is TRBJ1-5 and V is TRBV19, with D hard to call. Material: peripheral blood. The TCR was taken from a young man with active or convalescent COVID-19. The CDR3 coding sequence is TGTGCCAGTAGTATCTGGTTTCGGGGTCGGGATCAGCCCCAGCATTTT. Translating it yields CASSIWFRGRDQPQHF.